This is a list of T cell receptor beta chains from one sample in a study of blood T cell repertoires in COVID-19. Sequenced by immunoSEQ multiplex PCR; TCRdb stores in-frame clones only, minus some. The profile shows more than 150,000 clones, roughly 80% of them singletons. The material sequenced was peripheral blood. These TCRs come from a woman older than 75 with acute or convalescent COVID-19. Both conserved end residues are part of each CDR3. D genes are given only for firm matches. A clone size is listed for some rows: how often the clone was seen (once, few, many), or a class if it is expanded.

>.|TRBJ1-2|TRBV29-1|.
CSVKPALNYGYTF
TGCAGCGTTAAACCAGCGCTTAACTATGGCTACACCTTC
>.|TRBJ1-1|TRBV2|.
CARRLREMNTEAFF
TGTGCCAGGCGGTTGAGGGAAATGAACACTGAAGCTTTCTTT
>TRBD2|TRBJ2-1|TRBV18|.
CASSPQASGGAGEQFF
TGTGCCAGCTCACCACAAGCGAGCGGGGGGGCCGGTGAGCAGTTCTTC
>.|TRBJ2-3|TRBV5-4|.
CASSPGRESDTQYF
TGTGCCAGCAGCCCTGGCAGGGAATCAGATACGCAGTATTTT
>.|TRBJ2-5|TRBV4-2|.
CASSQGLRGSQETQYF
TGTGCCAGCAGCCAAGGCTTACGGGGGAGCCAAGAGACCCAGTACTTC
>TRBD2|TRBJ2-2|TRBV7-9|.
CASTTLRTSGVGELFF
TGTGCCAGCACCACCCTGCGGACTAGCGGGGTCGGGGAGCTGTTTTTT
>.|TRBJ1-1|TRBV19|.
CASSMTGLTEAFF
TGTGCCAGTAGTATGACAGGCCTCACTGAAGCTTTCTTT
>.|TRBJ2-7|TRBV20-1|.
CSASVPGGTYEQYF
TGCAGTGCTAGTGTACCAGGGGGGACCTACGAGCAGTACTTC
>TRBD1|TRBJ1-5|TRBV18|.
CASSPDRVGGPQHF
TGTGCCAGCTCACCGGACAGGGTTGGTGGGCCCCAGCATTTT
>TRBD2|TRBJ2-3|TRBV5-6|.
CASSLLSGVGDTQYF
TGTGCCAGCAGCTTGCTAAGCGGGGTTGGAGATACGCAGTATTTT
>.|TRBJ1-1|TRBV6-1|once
CASSDTGKAFF
TGTGCCAGCAGTGATACAGGGAAAGCTTTCTTT
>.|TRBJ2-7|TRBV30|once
CAWVRQGGSYEQYF
TGTGCCTGGGTTAGACAGGGAGGATCCTACGAGCAGTACTTC
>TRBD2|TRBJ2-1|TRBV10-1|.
CASSEFATSGYNEQFF
TGCGCCAGCAGTGAGTTTGCGACTAGCGGTTACAATGAGCAGTTCTTC
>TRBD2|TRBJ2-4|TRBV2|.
CASSDGGRIGKNIQYF
TGTGCCAGCAGTGACGGGGGGAGAATAGGCAAAAACATTCAGTACTTC
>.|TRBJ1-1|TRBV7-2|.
CASSFPPDRPFF
TGTGCCAGCAGCTTCCCACCCGACAGACCTTTCTTT